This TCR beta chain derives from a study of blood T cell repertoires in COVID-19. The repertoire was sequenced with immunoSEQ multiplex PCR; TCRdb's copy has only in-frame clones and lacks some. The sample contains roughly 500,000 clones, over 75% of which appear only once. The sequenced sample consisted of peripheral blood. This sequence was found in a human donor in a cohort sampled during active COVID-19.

The CDR3 DNA follows: TGTGCCAGCAGCCAAGTGAGGGGAGGTGGCTACACCTTC. It codes for CASSQVRGGGYTF. This chain links TRBV14 with TRBJ1-2; D may be TRBD1 (5 bases). The V end was cut by 1 base, the J end by 7 bases, with 10 bases between. CDR3 size: 13 residues. Germline CDR1 and CDR2: SGHDN and FVKESK.